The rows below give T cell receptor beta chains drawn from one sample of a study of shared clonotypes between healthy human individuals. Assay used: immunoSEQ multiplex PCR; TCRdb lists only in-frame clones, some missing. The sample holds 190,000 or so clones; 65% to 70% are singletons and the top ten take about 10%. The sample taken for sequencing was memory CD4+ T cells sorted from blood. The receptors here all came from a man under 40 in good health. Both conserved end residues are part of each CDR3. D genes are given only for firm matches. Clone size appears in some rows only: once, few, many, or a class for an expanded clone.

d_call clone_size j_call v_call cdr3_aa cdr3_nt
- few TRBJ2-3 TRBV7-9 CASSLPLPTDTQYF TGTGCCAGCAGCTTACCATTACCCACAGATACGCAGTATTTT
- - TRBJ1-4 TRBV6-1 CASSATTGHNNEKLFF TGTGCCAGCAGTGCCACAACAGGTCACAATAATGAAAAACTGTTTTTT
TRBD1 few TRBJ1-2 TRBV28 CASSSGTDNYGYTF TGTGCCAGCAGCTCCGGGACAGATAACTATGGCTACACCTTC
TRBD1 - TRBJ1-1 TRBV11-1 CASSLGGRGSDEAFF TGTGCCAGCAGCTTAGGAGGCAGGGGGTCGGATGAAGCTTTCTTT
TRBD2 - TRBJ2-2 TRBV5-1 CASSPRLAGGAGELFF TGCGCCAGCAGCCCACGACTAGCGGGAGGGGCCGGGGAGCTGTTTTTT
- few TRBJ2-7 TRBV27 CASSSQGSHEQYF TGTGCCAGCAGTTCACAGGGCTCCCACGAGCAGTACTTC
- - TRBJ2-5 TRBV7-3 CASSLRVMETQYF TGTGCCAGCAGTCTCAGGGTAATGGAGACCCAGTACTTC
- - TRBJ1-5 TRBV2 CASRDDGHQPQHF TGTGCCAGCAGGGATGACGGGCATCAGCCCCAGCATTTT
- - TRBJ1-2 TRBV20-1 CSAMDAGYTF TGCAGTGCTATGGATGCTGGCTACACCTTC
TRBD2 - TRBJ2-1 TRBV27 CASSIGTSGGRNEQFF TGTGCCAGCAGTATCGGGACTAGCGGAGGTCGGAATGAGCAGTTCTTC
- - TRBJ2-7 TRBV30 CAWSGFTQERTSSWGDEQYF TGTGCCTGGAGTGGTTTTACGCAGGAAAGAACAAGCTCATGGGGGGACGAGCAGTACTTC
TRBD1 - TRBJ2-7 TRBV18 CASSPRQGHEQYF TGTGCCAGCTCACCTAGACAGGGTCACGAGCAGTACTTC
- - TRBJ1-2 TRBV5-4 CASSLGSGNGYTF TGTGCCAGCAGCTTGGGTTCAGGGAATGGCTACACCTTC
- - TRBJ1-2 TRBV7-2 CASSLVWGGGSGYTF TGTGCCAGCAGCTTAGTATGGGGAGGCGGCTCGGGCTACACCTTC
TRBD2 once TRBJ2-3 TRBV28 CASSLAGLATDTQYF TGTGCCAGCAGCCTAGCGGGATTAGCCACAGATACGCAGTATTTT
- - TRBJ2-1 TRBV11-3 CASSSPPVREQFF TGTGCCAGCAGCTCCCCACCGGTCCGTGAGCAGTTCTTC
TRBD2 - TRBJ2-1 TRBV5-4 CASSSTSGGYNEQFF TGTGCCAGCAGCTCCACTAGCGGAGGCTACAATGAGCAGTTCTTC
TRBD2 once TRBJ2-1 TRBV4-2 CASSLRASGSYEQFF TGTGCCAGCAGCCTACGGGCTAGCGGGAGTTATGAGCAGTTCTTC
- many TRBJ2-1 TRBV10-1 CASSLTRGNEQFF TGCGCCAGCAGCCTAACTCGGGGAAATGAGCAGTTCTTC
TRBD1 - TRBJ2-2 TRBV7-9 CASSLPRTGANTGELFF TGTGCCAGCAGCCTACCCCGGACAGGGGCGAACACCGGGGAGCTGTTTTTT
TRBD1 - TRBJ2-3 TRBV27 CASTTSGRGTDTQYF TGTGCCAGCACTACCTCCGGCAGGGGGACAGATACGCAGTATTTT
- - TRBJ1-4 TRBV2 CASSVGGLRSEKLFF TGTGCCAGCAGTGTGGGGGGGCTAAGGAGTGAAAAACTGTTTTTT
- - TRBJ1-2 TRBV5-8 CASSLVARPYGYTF TGTGCCAGCAGCTTGGTTGCGCGGCCTTATGGCTACACCTTC
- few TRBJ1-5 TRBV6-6 CASSQFNQPQHF TGTGCCAGCAGCCAATTCAATCAGCCCCAGCATTTT
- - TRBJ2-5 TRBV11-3 CASSLFGQETQYF TGTGCCAGCAGCTTATTCGGCCAAGAGACCCAGTACTTC
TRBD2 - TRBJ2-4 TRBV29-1 CSGGVPGLAGGLAKNIQYF TGCAGCGGGGGCGTCCCCGGACTAGCGGGAGGCTTAGCCAAAAACATTCAGTACTTC
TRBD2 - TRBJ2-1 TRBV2 CASSDKGGSGSSYNEQFF TGTGCCAGCAGTGACAAGGGGGGTAGCGGGAGTTCCTACAATGAGCAGTTCTTC
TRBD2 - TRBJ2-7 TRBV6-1 CASSAGLAGGNEQYF TGTGCCAGCAGTGCGGGTCTAGCGGGAGGGAACGAGCAGTACTTC
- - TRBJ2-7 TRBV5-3 CAREANSYEQYF TGTGCCAGGGAGGCTAACTCCTACGAGCAGTACTTC
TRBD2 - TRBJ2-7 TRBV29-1 CSAGGGRGTDEQYF TGCAGCGCGGGAGGGGGGCGCGGTACCGACGAGCAGTACTTC
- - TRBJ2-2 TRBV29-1 CSVAVGAAGELFF TGCAGCGTTGCAGTAGGGGCGGCCGGGGAGCTGTTTTTT
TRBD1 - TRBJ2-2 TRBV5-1 CASSGTGDLRLNTGELFF TGCGCCAGCAGCGGGACAGGGGACCTCCGGCTTAACACCGGGGAGCTGTTTTTT
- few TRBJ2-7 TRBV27 CASSFIQGGEQYF TGTGCCAGCAGTTTCATACAGGGCGGCGAGCAGTACTTC
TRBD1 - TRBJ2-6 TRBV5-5 CASTSGQGLPSGANVLTF TGTGCCAGCACCTCGGGACAGGGGCTACCGTCTGGGGCCAACGTCCTGACTTTC
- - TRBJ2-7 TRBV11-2 CASTQSGTVLYEQYF TGTGCCAGCACCCAAAGCGGTACAGTCTTATACGAGCAGTACTTC
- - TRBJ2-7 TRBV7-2 CASSLARSYEQYF TGTGCCAGCAGCTTAGCGCGGAGCTACGAGCAGTACTTC
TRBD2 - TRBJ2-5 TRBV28 CASGGLAGMKTQYF TGTGCCAGCGGGGGACTAGCGGGGATGAAGACCCAGTACTTC
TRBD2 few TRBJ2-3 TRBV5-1 CASSFPSGSSDTQYF TGCGCCAGCAGCTTCCCTAGCGGGAGCTCAGATACGCAGTATTTT
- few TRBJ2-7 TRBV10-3 CAISPPGEQYF TGTGCCATCAGTCCCCCAGGCGAGCAGTACTTC
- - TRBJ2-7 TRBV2 CASNDPPTYEQYF TGTGCCAGCAACGATCCTCCCACCTACGAGCAGTACTTC
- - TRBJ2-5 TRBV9 CASSVDYRRETQYF TGTGCCAGCAGCGTAGATTACCGCCGAGAGACCCAGTACTTC
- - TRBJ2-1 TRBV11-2 CASSLVGPPYRVHNEQFF TGTGCCAGCAGCTTAGTGGGACCTCCGTACCGGGTTCACAATGAGCAGTTCTTC
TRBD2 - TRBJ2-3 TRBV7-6 CASSLGSSTSSADTQYF TGTGCCAGCAGCTTAGGGTCCTCGACTAGCTCGGCAGATACGCAGTATTTT
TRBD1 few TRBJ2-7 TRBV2 CASTSDRGGEQYF TGTGCCAGCACATCGGACAGGGGGGGCGAGCAGTACTTC
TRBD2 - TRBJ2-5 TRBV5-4 CASSTPRLAAKETQYF TGTGCCAGCAGCACCCCAAGACTAGCGGCGAAAGAGACCCAGTACTTC
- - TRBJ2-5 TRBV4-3 CASSQRHRTQETQYF TGCGCCAGCAGCCAAAGGCATCGAACACAAGAGACCCAGTACTTC
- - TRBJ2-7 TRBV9 CASGVAPTGSYYEQYF TGTGCCAGCGGCGTAGCCCCCACAGGGAGCTATTACGAGCAGTACTTC
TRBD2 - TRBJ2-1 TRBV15 CATSRDLAGVNEQFF TGTGCCACCAGCAGAGACCTAGCGGGAGTCAATGAGCAGTTCTTC
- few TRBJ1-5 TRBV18 CASSGQGGINQPQHF TGTGCCAGCTCAGGACAAGGGGGTATTAATCAGCCCCAGCATTTT
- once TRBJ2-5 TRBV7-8 CASSLIRAQVGTQYF TGTGCCAGCAGCTTAATCAGGGCTCAAGTCGGGACCCAGTACTTC
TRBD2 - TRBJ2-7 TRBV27 CASSWGGGQEQYF TGTGCCAGCAGCTGGGGCGGGGGGCAGGAGCAGTACTTC
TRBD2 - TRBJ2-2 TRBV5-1 CASSSGLAGPNTGELFF TGCGCCAGCAGCTCTGGACTAGCGGGACCGAACACCGGGGAGCTGTTTTTT
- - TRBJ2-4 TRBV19 CASSIAGSIVNIQYF TGTGCCAGTAGTATTGCAGGGTCTATAGTAAACATTCAGTACTTC
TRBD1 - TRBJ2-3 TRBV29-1 CSVTGEFKYF TGCAGCGTTACAGGGGAGTTTAAGTATTTT
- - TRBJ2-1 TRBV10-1 CASSEFQLLDEQFF TGCGCCAGCAGTGAGTTCCAGCTTCTGGATGAGCAGTTCTTC
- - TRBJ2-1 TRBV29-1 CSVPTQSSYNEQFF TGCAGCGTTCCAACCCAGAGCTCCTACAATGAGCAGTTCTTC